The 20 T cell receptor beta chains listed next were all sequenced from one sample in a study of CD8 T cells in ankylosing spondylitis. Study results and limitations: Roughly eight highly homologous variants made up a TCR beta motif, and this motif appeared characteristic of ankylosing spondylitis blood.

Each CDR3 protein gets one entry after TCRdb re-called the 5' RACE reads with MiXCR. The profile shows under 450,000 distinct CDR3 sequences, about a sixth of them singletons. No antigen has been identified for these receptors. Specimen: blood, either unsorted or a sorted T cell fraction (not recorded which). The receptors were gathered from a male donor with ankylosing spondylitis.

This clonotype was seen a handful of times. This chain connects TRBV9 to TRBJ2-7; TRBD2 aligns across 14 bases. CDR1 is SGDLS, CDR2 YYNGEE, per germline. Germline trimming cut 0 bases from V and 0 bases from J; bases unmatched to any gene: 14. The length of the CDR3 is 21 residues. The CDR3: CASSVVKGPTSGRGVSYEQYF. In DNA, the CDR3 is TGTGCCAGCAGCGTAGTCAAGGGACCGACTAGCGGGAGGGGGGTCTCCTACGAGCAGTACTTC.

This clonotype was found a few times. This chain joins TRBV11-2 and TRBJ2-3; D is unresolved. The CDR3 spans 14 residues. The germline gives CDR1 SGHAT, CDR2 FQNNGV. Trimming left V 3 bases short and J 1 base short, with 8 bases between. The CDR3: CASSFSSGTDTQYF. CDR3 coding DNA: TGTGCCAGCAGCTTTAGTAGTGGCACAGATACGCAGTATTTT.

In this sample, this clonotype turned up a few times. V is TRBV28 and J is TRBJ2-5; D perhaps matches TRBD2 (5 bases). The CDR3 covers 17 residues. V was cut by 6 bases and J by 2 bases, with 22 bases left in between. Germline loops: CDR1 MDHEN, CDR2 SYDVKM. CDR3 in DNA: TGTGCCAGCAGCCTTTGGTCGGGGATGGGTGCGCAAGAGACCCAGTACTTC. Protein sequence: CASSLWSGMGAQETQYF.

This clonotype came up many times. The chain couples TRBV3-1 to TRBJ2-5; D assignment may be TRBD1 or TRBD2 (5 bases each). V was clipped by 0 bases and J by 5 bases, with 13 bases between them. In germline, CDR1 is LGHDT, CDR2 YNNKEL (reference sequence). This CDR3 has 15 amino acids. The CDR3 sequence: CASSQDTRAGETQYF. The CDR3, as DNA: TGTGCCAGCAGCCAAGACACGAGGGCAGGGGAGACCCAGTACTTC.

A few counts support this clonotype. The chain employs TRBV4-2 and TRBJ2-1; 8 bases fit TRBD2. CDR3 length: 16 residues. Looked up from germline, CDR1 is LGHNA and CDR2 is YNFKEQ. J was trimmed by 4 bases and V by 0 bases; bases with no gene match: 5. The CDR3 nucleotides read TGTGCCAGCAGCCAAGATCGGGCGGGGGGTTACAATGAGCAGTTCTTC. This translates into CASSQDRAGGYNEQFF.

About this clonotype itself: The junction departs from the called germline gene at one end, perhaps through a read error. The genes are TRBV7-3 and TRBJ1-2; D is unclear. This CDR3 is 8 amino acids long. Germline V lookup: CDR1 SGHTA, CDR2 FQGTGA. CDR3 bases: TGTGCCAGCAGCCCATTACTCTTC. It codes for CASSPLLF.

This clonotype was found a few times. The chain joins TRBV7-9 to TRBJ1-1; 9 bases are shared with TRBD1. The V and J ends lost 5 bases and 3 bases, in that order; junction bases with no gene match: 7. Germline-derived CDR1 and CDR2 are SEHNR and FQNEAQ (reference sequence). The CDR3 has 15 amino acids. The CDR3 DNA follows: TGTGCCAGCAGCACTCACAGGGGGCTCGACACTGAAGCTTTCTTT. It codes for CASSTHRGLDTEAFF.

This clonotype was seen only once. This CDR3 is CASSQGQGGMTDTEAFF. The CDR3 DNA reads TGTGCCAGCAGCCAAGGACAGGGGGGTATGACTGACACTGAAGCTTTCTTT. The rearrangement joins TRBV7-9 to TRBJ1-1, with 10 positions matching TRBD1. Germline assignment: CDR1 SEHNR and CDR2 FQNEAQ (reference sequence). This CDR3 is built from 17 residues. Trimming at V came to 5 bases and at J to 3 bases, leaving 12 bases not matched to a gene.

This clonotype was seen only a few times. The J gene is TRBJ1-3, the V gene TRBV7-2; D unclear. The CDR3 runs to 15 residues. V was clipped by 8 bases and J by 3 bases, with 17 bases between them. Germline-derived CDR1 and CDR2 are SGHTA and FQGNSA. The CDR3: CASGPRPSHGNTIYF. The CDR3 DNA reads TGTGCCAGCGGACCCCGTCCCTCCCATGGAAACACCATATATTTT.

The chain employs TRBV7-9 and TRBJ2-5; TRBD2 matches 12 bases. The J segment lost 5 bases and the V segment lost 5 bases, leaving 6 bases of the junction unmatched. There are 15 residues in the CDR3. In germline, CDR1 is SEHNR, CDR2 FQNEAQ (reference sequence). As DNA, the CDR3 is TGTGCCAGCAGCAAACGGACTAGCGGGGCGGAGACCCAGTACTTC. Its protein product is CASSKRTSGAETQYF.

This clonotype was counted ten times or more. CDR3 sequence: CSVSRDRANQETQYF. In nucleotides, the CDR3 is TGCAGCGTGTCCCGGGACAGGGCCAACCAAGAGACCCAGTACTTC. This chain uses TRBV29-1 with TRBJ2-5; 9 bases line up with TRBD1. V was clipped by 6 bases and J by 0 bases; unmatched bases: 8. CDR1 is SQVTM and CDR2 is ANQGSEA in the germline V gene. This CDR3 region has 15 residues.

This clonotype appeared many times. The genes are TRBV29-1 and TRBJ1-1, with TRBD1 matching over 10 bases. The CDR3 sequence is 12 residues long. The V segment lost 8 bases and the J segment 3 bases; nucleotides outside the gene matches: 3. Looked up from germline, CDR1 is SQVTM and CDR2 is ANQGSEA. The CDR3 nucleotides read TGCAGCATAGGACAGGGGGACACTGAAGCTTTCTTT. It translates to CSIGQGDTEAFF.

This clonotype was counted between two and nine times. This chain's CDR3 is CASRQGYEQYF. The CDR3 DNA sequence: TGTGCCAGCCGACAGGGCTACGAGCAGTACTTC. The J gene is TRBJ2-7, the V gene TRBV12-3 or TRBV12-4, with 7 positions matching TRBD1. CDR3 length equals 11 residues. V shed 8 bases and J 3 bases; nucleotides not matched to a gene: 1.

V is TRBV6-1 and J is TRBJ1-2; 10 bases match TRBD1. Germline lookup yields CDR1 MNHNS and CDR2 SASEGT. The ends lost 6 bases at V and 8 bases at J; junction bases unmatched: 15. This CDR3 spans 16 amino acids. CDR3 sequence reads: CASSLDRTGGVKGYTF. In nucleotides, the CDR3 is TGTGCCAGCAGCCTTGACCGGACAGGGGGTGTTAAGGGCTACACCTTC.

This chain joins TRBV7-9 and TRBJ2-1, with D hard to call. Germline V gene sequence: CDR1 SEHNR, CDR2 FQNEAQ (reference sequence). This CDR3 region has 15 residues. Trimming took 2 bases from V and 0 from J, leaving 8 bases between them. DNA of the CDR3: TGTGCCAGCAGCTTATTTCTCAGCTCCTACAATGAGCAGTTCTTC. Amino acids: CASSLFLSSYNEQFF.

V usage is TRBV5-1 and J usage is TRBJ1-1; 9 bases agree with TRBD1. With V trimmed by 2 bases and J by 10 bases, 12 bases remained unmatched. The germline gives CDR1 SGHRS, CDR2 YFSETQ. The CDR3 has 15 residues. The CDR3 DNA reads TGCGCCAGCAGCTTAAACCCGGGACAGGGAGAAGGAGCTTTCTTT. Its translation: CASSLNPGQGEGAFF.

With regard to this clonotype: The CDR3 end shows no conserved phenylalanine or tryptophan, and so a read error is likely. The rearrangement links TRBV6-1 to TRBJ1-1; 11 positions agree with TRBD1. Germline V CDR1 and CDR2: MNHNS, SASEGT. The CDR3 length is 15 residues. V gave up 6 bases and J gave up 3 bases; unmatched junction bases: 6. The chain's CDR3 is CASSRTGGLDTEAFL. CDR3 nucleotide sequence: TGTGCCAGCAGCCGGACAGGGGGCTTGGACACTGAAGCTTTCCTT.

This clonotype came up a few times. Here the CDR3 reads CASSLVGTSGSDEQFF. The CDR3 DNA reads TGTGCCAGCAGCTTAGTCGGGACTAGCGGGAGTGACGAGCAGTTCTTC. This sequence joins TRBV7-2 and TRBJ2-1; 14 bases line up with TRBD2. The germline CDR1 and CDR2 sequences are SGHTA and FQGNSA. The CDR3 is 16 residues long. V shed 1 base and J 10 bases; nucleotides not matched to a gene: 6.

This clonotype has only a few counts. This chain uses TRBV27 with TRBJ2-3, with 11 bases that match TRBD2. In germline, CDR1 is MNHEY, CDR2 SMNVEV (reference sequence). V was pared by 5 bases and J by 10 bases, with 11 bases of the junction left unmatched. The CDR3 length is 15 residues. The CDR3 DNA sequence: TGTGCCAGCAGTCGGTCGTTTAGCGGGGGGGATGCGCAGTATTTT. Translation gives CASSRSFSGGDAQYF.

This clonotype was detected only a few times. This rearrangement joins TRBV7-2 to TRBJ2-1; possible D gene TRBD2, 6 bases. Germline CDR1 SGHTA, CDR2 FQGNSA. Deletions cut 3 bases from V and 7 bases from J, with 16 bases between. The CDR3 totals 15 residues. The CDR3 bases are TGTGCCAGCAGCTTGGGGGGAGTGGCCGGGAATGAGCAGTTCTTC. This translates into CASSLGGVAGNEQFF.